A selection of T cell receptor beta chains follows, all from one sample in a study of T cells in Graves' hyperthyroidism and ophthalmopathy. From the multiplex PCR reads, TCRdb called clonotypes with MiXCR, one entry per CDR3 protein. Seen here are some 500,000 distinct CDR3 sequences, over 13% observed once, and the top ten hold about a sixth. Input material: blood. The receptors stem from a woman between 18 and 29 years old with Graves' hyperthyroidism. CDR3s include the opening cysteine and the closing phenylalanine or tryptophan. The D gene is left open where the match is weak. Size is stated for part of the rows, as once, few or many counts, or as a class when the clone is expanded.

j_gene | abundance | d_gene | v_gene | CDR3nt | CDR3aa
TRBJ1-1 | many | NA | TRBV6-1 | TGTGCCAGCAGTGAAGGCCCGGGGCGGGGCGTCACTGAAGCTTTCTTT | CASSEGPGRGVTEAFF
TRBJ2-5 | many | NA | TRBV19 | TGTGCCAGTAGTCGCAGAGGAGAAGAGACCCAGTACTTC | CASSRRGEETQYF
TRBJ1-2 | many | TRBD1 | TRBV3-1 | TGTGCCAGCAGCCAAGTGACAGGGAACGTGGACTATGGCTACACCTTC | CASSQVTGNVDYGYTF
TRBJ2-1 | NA | TRBD1 | TRBV9 | TGTGCCAGCAGCGTAGCCCCCCAGGGGGCGAATGAGCAGTTCTTC | CASSVAPQGANEQFF
TRBJ2-7 | NA | NA | TRBV11-1 | TGCGCCAGCAGCCGACGCCAAAGTTCGCACGACGAGCAGTACTTC | CASSRRQSSHDEQYF
TRBJ2-5 | many | NA | TRBV12-3/TRBV12-4 | TGTGCCAGCAGTCCGTTCCGGGGAGACCAAGAGACCCAGTACTTC | CASSPFRGDQETQYF
TRBJ1-5 | many | NA | TRBV9 | TGTGCCAGCAGCGTAGAGGCAGGGCACCAGCCCCAGCATTTT | CASSVEAGHQPQHF
TRBJ2-2 | NA | NA | TRBV2 | TGTGCCAGCAGTGGACCATCCTCGTTGGCCGGGGAGCTGTTTTTT | CASSGPSSLAGELFF
TRBJ2-7 | many | NA | TRBV5-5 | TGTGCCAGCAGCTTGTTCGAAGGGCGGGAGCAGTACTTC | CASSLFEGREQYF
TRBJ2-1 | few | TRBD2 | TRBV7-9 | TGTGCCAGCAGCTACTCAGGGACTAGCGTCCTCTACAATGAGCAGTTCTTC | CASSYSGTSVLYNEQFF
TRBJ2-2 | many | TRBD1 | TRBV11-2 | TGTGCCAGCACCGACAGGGACACCGGGGAGCTGTTTTTT | CASTDRDTGELFF
TRBJ1-2 | many | NA | TRBV11-2 | TGTGCCAGCAGCTTGGGTAGGGCGAATGGCTACACCTTC | CASSLGRANGYTF
TRBJ2-7 | many | NA | TRBV7-9 | TGTGCCAGCAGCTCTCTCGCCGGGGTCTACGAGCAGTACTTC | CASSSLAGVYEQYF
TRBJ1-2 | many | NA | TRBV5-8 | TGTGCCAGCAGCTTGTCCCCGACTCACTATGGCTACACCTTC | CASSLSPTHYGYTF
TRBJ2-5 | many | TRBD2 | TRBV12-3/TRBV12-4 | TGTGCCAGCAGCCAACTAGCGATCCAAGAGACCCAGTACTTC | CASSQLAIQETQYF
TRBJ2-5 | few | TRBD1 | TRBV20-1 | TGCAGTGCTCGATATGTATCCGGGACAGGGGGCCTTGAGACCCAGTACTTC | CSARYVSGTGGLETQYF
TRBJ1-3 | many | NA | TRBV6-1 | TGTGCCAGCAGTGAAGCCCCGGACAGAACGGGAAACACCATATATTTT | CASSEAPDRTGNTIYF
TRBJ2-1 | NA | NA | TRBV5-4 | TGTGCCAGCAGCTTGTTCGGGCCCTCCTACAATGAGCAGTTCTTC | CASSLFGPSYNEQFF
TRBJ2-7 | many | NA | TRBV6-2/TRBV6-3 | TGTGCCAGCAGGAACACTATTAACGAGCAGTACTTC | CASRNTINEQYF
TRBJ1-4 | NA | NA | TRBV11-2 | TGTGCCAGCAGCTCGGGACCTTTAGATGAAAAACTGTTTTTT | CASSSGPLDEKLFF
TRBJ1-2 | many | TRBD1 | TRBV27 | TGTGCCAGCAGTTCCTTTACCCTAGGACTCAGGGGGGACTATGGCTACACCTTC | CASSSFTLGLRGDYGYTF
TRBJ2-7 | NA | NA | TRBV7-9 | TGTGCCAGCAGCTTAGTTCAAGGGGAGCAGTACTTC | CASSLVQGEQYF
TRBJ2-3 | NA | TRBD2 | TRBV20-1 | TGCAGTGCTAGAATAGCTAGCGGGAGGGTTACAGATACGCAGTATTTT | CSARIASGRVTDTQYF
TRBJ1-2 | few | TRBD1 | TRBV4-2 | TGTGCCAGCAGCTACGACAGGGTAAGCGATGGCTACACCTTC | CASSYDRVSDGYTF
TRBJ2-7 | many | NA | TRBV18 | TGTGCCAGCTCACCTCCCGGGACCTCAAGCCTCAAAAACTCCTACGAGCAGTACTTC | CASSPPGTSSLKNSYEQYF
TRBJ2-1 | NA | TRBD2 | TRBV19 | TGTGCCAGTAGTACGAGAGCGGGGGGGACCTACAATGAGCAGTTCTTC | CASSTRAGGTYNEQFF
TRBJ2-1 | few | NA | TRBV15 | TGTGCCACCAGCAGAGATCTTGGATTTCCCAATGAGCAGTTCTTC | CATSRDLGFPNEQFF
TRBJ2-1 | few | NA | TRBV24-1 | TGTGCCACCAGTGATTCTTTATCCGGGGACTACAATGAGCAGTTCTTC | CATSDSLSGDYNEQFF
TRBJ2-3 | many | NA | TRBV2 | TGTGCCAGCAACTCCCAGGGTCACACGGCAGATACGCAGTATTTT | CASNSQGHTADTQYF
TRBJ2-1 | few | TRBD2 | TRBV3-1 | TGTGCCAGCAGCCCCCAAGCTAGCGGGGGAGGACATGAGCAGTTCTTC | CASSPQASGGGHEQFF
TRBJ2-2 | many | TRBD2 | TRBV5-1 | TGCGCCAGCACACAGCGGGAGAACACCGGGGAGCTGTTTTTT | CASTQRENTGELFF
TRBJ2-1 | NA | TRBD2 | TRBV9 | TGTGCCAAAGGACTACCCCGGGGGGTATACAATGAGCAGTTCTTC | CAKGLPRGVYNEQFF
TRBJ1-5 | few | NA | TRBV7-9 | TGTGCCAGCAGCTCTGCCCCTAGGAGCAATCAGCCCCAGCATTTT | CASSSAPRSNQPQHF
TRBJ2-3 | many | NA | TRBV14 | TGTGCCAGCAGCCAAGATGGGGGACTTCGCACAGATACGCAGTATTTT | CASSQDGGLRTDTQYF
TRBJ2-5 | many | NA | TRBV12-3/TRBV12-4 | TGTGCCAGCAGTCCTTCAGGGGTTGTGACCCAGTACTTC | CASSPSGVVTQYF
TRBJ2-1 | many | TRBD2 | TRBV2 | TGTGCCAGCAGCGGACTAGCGGCGACCTACAATGAGCAGTTCTTC | CASSGLAATYNEQFF
TRBJ2-2 | many | NA | TRBV5-1 | TGCGCCAGCAGCGGTGGACAGCTGGACACCGGGGAGCTGTTTTTT | CASSGGQLDTGELFF
TRBJ2-4 | NA | NA | TRBV7-9 | TGTGCCAGCAGCCCCCCGTATGGGACACAGATTCAGTACTTC | CASSPPYGTQIQYF
TRBJ1-4 | NA | NA | TRBV20-1 | TGCAGTGCTAACGCTAATGAAAAACTGTTTTTT | CSANANEKLFF
TRBJ1-3 | many | TRBD1 | TRBV6-1 | TGTGCCACCCGCGGGACAGGGTTACGGGATGGAAACACCATATATTTT | CATRGTGLRDGNTIYF
TRBJ1-2 | many | TRBD1 | TRBV3-1 | TGTGCCAGCAGCCAGCGAGGACAGGGATCGGACTATGGCTACACCTTC | CASSQRGQGSDYGYTF
TRBJ1-2 | many | NA | TRBV18 | TGTGCCAGCTCGGGACGGCAGAACTATGGCTACACCTTC | CASSGRQNYGYTF
TRBJ1-4 | many | TRBD1 | TRBV5-5 | TGTGCCAGCGGAACCGGGACAGGGGTTGAAAAACTGTTTTTT | CASGTGTGVEKLFF
TRBJ2-7 | many | NA | TRBV5-8 | TGTGCCAGCAGCTTGAATACGGAGGGCCGGTACGAGCAGTACTTC | CASSLNTEGRYEQYF
TRBJ1-3 | many | NA | TRBV19 | TGTGCCAGTAGTGGCCGTAGACTGACCTCTGGAAACACCATATATTTT | CASSGRRLTSGNTIYF
TRBJ1-2 | many | NA | TRBV5-1 | TGCGCCAGCAGCCCGGGACAAATCTATGGCTACACCTTC | CASSPGQIYGYTF
TRBJ2-7 | NA | NA | TRBV6-1 | TGTGCCAGCAGGGGGGTGTGGCCCTACGAGCAGTACTTC | CASRGVWPYEQYF
TRBJ2-2 | many | NA | TRBV6-5 | TGTGCCAGCAGTTACTGGGGGGTCGGGGAGCTGTTTTTT | CASSYWGVGELFF
TRBJ2-1 | NA | TRBD2 | TRBV18 | TGTGCCAGCTCACCATCAGAGGGACTAGCGGGGATCGGGGAGAGAAGCAATGAGCAGTTCTTC | CASSPSEGLAGIGERSNEQFF
TRBJ2-1 | many | TRBD2 | TRBV13 | TGTGCCAGCAGCAGACTAGCGGGCCAGTTCTTC | CASSRLAGQFF
TRBJ1-5 | many | NA | TRBV30 | TGTGCCTGGAGTGTACGGGGATTCAGCAATCAGCCCCAGCATTTT | CAWSVRGFSNQPQHF
TRBJ2-1 | many | NA | TRBV20-1 | TGCAGTGCTAGTCCGGGACCCTCCCCACACAATGAGCAGTTCTTC | CSASPGPSPHNEQFF
TRBJ1-2 | many | TRBD1 | TRBV3-1 | TGTGCCAGCAGCCGAGGACAGGGTAACAACTATGGCTACACCTTC | CASSRGQGNNYGYTF
TRBJ1-4 | few | TRBD1 | TRBV10-3 | TGTGCCATCAGTGATCCCGGGACAGGGTCAACTAATGAAAAACTGTTTTTT | CAISDPGTGSTNEKLFF
TRBJ1-1 | many | NA | TRBV7-2 | TGTGCCAGCAGCTTAGATCTTAACCGTGAAGCTTTCTTT | CASSLDLNREAFF
TRBJ1-1 | many | NA | TRBV6-2/TRBV6-3 | TGTGCCAGCAGTCAAGTTGTTGGCATTGGGAACACTGAAGCTTTCTTT | CASSQVVGIGNTEAFF